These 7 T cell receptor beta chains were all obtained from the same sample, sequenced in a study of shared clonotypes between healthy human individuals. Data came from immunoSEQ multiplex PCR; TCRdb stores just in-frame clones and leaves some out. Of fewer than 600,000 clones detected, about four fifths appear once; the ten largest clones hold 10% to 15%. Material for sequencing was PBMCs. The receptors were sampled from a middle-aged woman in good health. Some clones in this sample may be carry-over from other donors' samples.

The CDR3 DNA follows: TGTGCCAGCAGTGGGGGGGCGGGGTTAAAGCCCTACGAGCAGTACTTC. Translation gives CASSGGAGLKPYEQYF. The genes are TRBV25-1 and TRBJ2-5; either TRBD1 or TRBD2 may fit D (6 bases each). The tail of the sequence fits TRBJ2-7 better, so the J call may be wrong. Germline lookup yields CDR1 MGHDK and CDR2 SYGVNS. This CDR3 has 16 amino acids.

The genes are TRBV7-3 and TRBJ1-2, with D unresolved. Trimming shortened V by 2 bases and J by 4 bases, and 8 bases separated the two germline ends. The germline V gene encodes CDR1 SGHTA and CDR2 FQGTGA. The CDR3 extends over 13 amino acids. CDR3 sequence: CASSLSVGYGYTF. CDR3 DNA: TGTGCCAGCAGCTTATCGGTGGGCTATGGCTACACCTTC.

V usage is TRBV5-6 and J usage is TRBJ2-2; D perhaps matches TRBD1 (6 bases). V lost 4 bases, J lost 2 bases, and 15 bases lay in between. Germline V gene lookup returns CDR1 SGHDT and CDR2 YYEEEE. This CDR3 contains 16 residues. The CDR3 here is CASSLDSDLNTGELFF. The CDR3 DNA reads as TGTGCCAGCAGCCTGGACAGCGACCTTAACACCGGGGAGCTGTTTTTT.

The CDR3 coding sequence is TGTGCCAGCACGCACGGGGACAGGGCTAGAAACACCATATATTTT. This translates into CASTHGDRARNTIYF. V usage is TRBV28 and J usage is TRBJ1-3; TRBD1 matches 9 bases. The germline gives CDR1 MDHEN, CDR2 SYDVKM. This CDR3 comprises 15 residues. Losses at the gene ends were 7 bases for V and 5 bases for J; bases not matched to a gene: 9.

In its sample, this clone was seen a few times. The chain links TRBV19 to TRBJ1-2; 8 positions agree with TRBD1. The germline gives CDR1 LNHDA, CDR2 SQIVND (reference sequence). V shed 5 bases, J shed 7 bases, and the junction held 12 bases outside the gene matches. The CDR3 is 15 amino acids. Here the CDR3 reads CASSGFRDRRRGYTF. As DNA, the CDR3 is TGTGCCAGTAGTGGCTTCCGGGACAGGAGACGTGGCTACACCTTC.

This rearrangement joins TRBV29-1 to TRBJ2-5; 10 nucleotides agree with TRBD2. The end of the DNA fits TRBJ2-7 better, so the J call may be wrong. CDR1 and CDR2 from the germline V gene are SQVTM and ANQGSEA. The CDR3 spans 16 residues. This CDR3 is CSVEGLAGADPDEQYF. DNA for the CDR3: TGCAGCGTTGAAGGGCTAGCGGGAGCGGACCCGGACGAGCAGTACTTC.

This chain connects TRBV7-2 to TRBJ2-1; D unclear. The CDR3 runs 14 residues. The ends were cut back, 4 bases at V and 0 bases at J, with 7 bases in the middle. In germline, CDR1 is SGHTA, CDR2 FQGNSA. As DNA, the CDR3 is TGTGCCAGCAGCTCCTCCAGCTCCTACAATGAGCAGTTCTTC. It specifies CASSSSSSYNEQFF. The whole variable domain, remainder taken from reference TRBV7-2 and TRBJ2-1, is GAGVSQSPSNKVTEKGKDVELRCDPISGHTALYWYRQSLGQGLEFLIYFQGNSAPDKSGLPSDRFSAERTGGSVSTLTIQRTQQEDSAVYLCASSSSSSYNEQFFGPGTRLTVL.